The present TCR beta chain was sequenced within a study of CXCR3-negative and CXCR3-positive naive CD8 T cells (dated by TCRdb to the late 2010s). For context, the study as a whole: In total, some 140 million TRB reads were obtained, or roughly 1.5 +/- 0.3 million reads per library. Diversity and physicochemical repertoire analyses covered 10 to 11 donors pooled from two independent experiments. Naive subsets from five or six donors and memory cells from 3 donors were included in the TRBV-TRBJ cluster analysis.

With respect to this clonotype: The target of this receptor is not known.

For each CD8+ T cell subset, flow sorting was done in triplicate, and roughly 310,000 cells per subset went directly into RLT lysis buffer. To exclude memory contaminants, naive CD8+ T cells were stringently defined as CD45RO-CCR7+CD27+CD95-. Peripheral blood mononuclear cells were isolated from buffy coats by standard density gradient centrifugation. Naive CXCR3-negative and CXCR3-positive CD8+ T cells were flow-sorted on a FACSAria III. An RNeasy Mini Kit was used to extract total RNA from the sorted cells. Sequencer: NextSeq 550. The Human TCR Profiling Kit (MiLaboratory) was used to prepare UMI-labeled 5' RACE TRB cDNA libraries. The full amount of extracted RNA was used for cDNA synthesis, and the full amount of resulting cDNA was used for PCR amplification. Libraries were prepared in parallel using an identical number of PCR cycles. The original methods were these. With a requirement of at least two reads per UMI, MIGEC and MiXCR extracted about 57,000 +/- 9,900 unique UMI-labeled TRB cDNA molecules per library. Each library averaged about 37,000 +/- 9,700 functional in-frame TRB CDR3 nucleotide clonotypes without stop codons. After downsampling to 5000 UMI-labeled TRB molecules per sample, diversity metrics such as normalized Shannon-Wiener and Chao1 were calculated in VDJtools. Clonotype-size-weighted physicochemical properties of the central five CDR3 residues (interaction energy, strength, volume and Kidera factor 4) were computed in VDJtools. The reads underwent TCRdb reprocessing, giving one record for each CDR3 protein sequence and no DNA. The V and J calls here are based on TCRdb, not the publication. The table for this sample lists about 84,000 distinct CDR3 sequences. Roughly 0.59% of the sample is in the top ten clones.

What the research found in general, with its limitations: Because surface CD5, which is linked to self-reactivity in mice, was comparable between the naive subsets, TCR interaction strength was also inferred from TRB CDR3 physicochemical properties. Naive CXCR3-negative and CXCR3-positive cells from the same donor showed similar TRBV-TRBJ usage, whereas memory cells showed distinct patterns. Comparably high repertoire diversity was found in both naive subsets, whereas much lower repertoire diversity was found in memory CD8+ T cells. Compared with CXCR3-negative naive cells, CXCR3-positive naive cells had TRB CDR3s with higher hydrophobicity (lower Kidera factor 4), lower energy, and higher strength and volume indices. Freshly isolated PBMCs were used for most assays because CXCR3 expression went down partially after cryopreservation.

As encoded in the germline V gene, CDR1 is MDHEN while CDR2 is SYDVKM. The CDR3 has 18 amino acids, counting the end cysteine and phenylalanine. DNA is not recorded here. The receptor was derived from a human donor in good health. Some clones in this sample may be carry-over from other donors' samples. Sequences were obtained from naive CXCR3+ CD8+ T cells from blood. The intended sense of this specimen's cell subset or site label: CD45RO-CCR7+CD27+CD95- naive CD8+ T cells expressing CXCR3 (TNR3+). The chain was built from TRBV28 and TRBJ2-7; TCRdb lists TRBD1, though no DNA is available to test this call. The CDR3 protein: CASSFAGGTAGAAYEQYF.